This T cell receptor beta chain was observed in a study of CD8 T cell repertoires and HIV-1 epitope variants. The J segment lost 2 bases and the V segment lost 5 bases, leaving 13 bases of the junction unmatched. Germline V CDR1 and CDR2: PRHDT, FYEKMQ (reference sequence). The CDR3 spans 18 residues. Sequenced by immunoSEQ multiplex PCR; TCRdb stores in-frame clones only, minus some. The sample has about 5,900 clones; more than 50% are singletons. Worth noting for this clone: Its antigen is as yet unknown.

The chain has TRBV13 and TRBJ2-7; 12 bases are a match to TRBD2. Input material: cultured CD8+ T cells derived from PBMCs. The sequence was collected from a male donor with HIV. CDR3 in DNA: TGTGCCAGCAGCACGACTAGCGGGAGTGGTAGCTTCCCCTACGAGCAGTACTTC. Translation: CASSTTSGSGSFPYEQYF.